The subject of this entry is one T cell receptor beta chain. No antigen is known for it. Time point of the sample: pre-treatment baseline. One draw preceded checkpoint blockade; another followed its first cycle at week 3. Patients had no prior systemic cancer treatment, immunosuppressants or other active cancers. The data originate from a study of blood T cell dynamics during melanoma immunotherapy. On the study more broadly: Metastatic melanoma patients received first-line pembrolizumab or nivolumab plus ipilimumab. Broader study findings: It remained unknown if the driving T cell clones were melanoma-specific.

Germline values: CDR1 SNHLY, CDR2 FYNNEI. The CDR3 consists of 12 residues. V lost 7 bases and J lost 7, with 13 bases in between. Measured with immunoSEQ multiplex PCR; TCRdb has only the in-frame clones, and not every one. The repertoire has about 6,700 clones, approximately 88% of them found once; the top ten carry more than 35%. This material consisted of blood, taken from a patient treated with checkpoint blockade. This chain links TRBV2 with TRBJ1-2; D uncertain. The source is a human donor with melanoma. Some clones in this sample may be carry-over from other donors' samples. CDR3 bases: TGTGCCAGCACCTCCATCGTTGTTGGCTACACCTTC. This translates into CASTSIVVGYTF.